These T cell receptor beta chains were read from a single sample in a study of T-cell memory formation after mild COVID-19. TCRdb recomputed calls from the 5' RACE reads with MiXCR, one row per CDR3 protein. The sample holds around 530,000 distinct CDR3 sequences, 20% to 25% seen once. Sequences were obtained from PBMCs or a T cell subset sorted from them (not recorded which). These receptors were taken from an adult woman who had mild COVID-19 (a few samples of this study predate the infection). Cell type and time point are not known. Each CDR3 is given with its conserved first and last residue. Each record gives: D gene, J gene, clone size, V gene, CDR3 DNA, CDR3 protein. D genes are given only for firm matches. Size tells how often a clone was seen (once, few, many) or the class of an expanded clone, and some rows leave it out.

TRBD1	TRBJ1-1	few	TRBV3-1	TGTGCCAGCAGCCAAGGAGGGACAGGGGTCATGAGGGCTTTCTTT	CASSQGGTGVMRAFF
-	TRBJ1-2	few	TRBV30	TGTGCCTGGACCCTGAATTGGGCGGGGGACTATGGCTACACCTTC	CAWTLNWAGDYGYTF
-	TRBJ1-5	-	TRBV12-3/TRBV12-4	TGTGCCAGCAGTTTAAAAAGAGAGGGAAATCAGCCCCAGCATTTT	CASSLKREGNQPQHF
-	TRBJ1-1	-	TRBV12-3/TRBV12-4	TGTGCCAGCAGTTTAGCGGGGCGCCAGACTGAAGCTTTCTTT	CASSLAGRQTEAFF
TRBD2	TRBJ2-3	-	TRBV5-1	TGCGCCAGCAGCTCCACTAGCGGGAGTGGCACAGATACGCAGTATTTT	CASSSTSGSGTDTQYF
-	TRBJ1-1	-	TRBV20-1	TGCAGTGCTAGACCTTACGGACAGATCCTCATGAACACTGAAGCTTTCTTT	CSARPYGQILMNTEAFF
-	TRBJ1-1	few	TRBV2	TGTGCCAGCAGTGAAGCAAGGGTTAGTAATGAAGCTTTCTTT	CASSEARVSNEAFF
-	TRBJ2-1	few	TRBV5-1	TGCGCCAGCAGCCACCGGGACCCCCAACGGTACAATGAGCAGTTCTTC	CASSHRDPQRYNEQFF
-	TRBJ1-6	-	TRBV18	TGTGCCAGCTCACCGGAGAGGGGAAATTCACCCCTCCACTTT	CASSPERGNSPLHF
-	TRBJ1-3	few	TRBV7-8	TGTGCCAGCAGCGTCCGGGACGGTGGGACTGGAAACACCATATATTTT	CASSVRDGGTGNTIYF
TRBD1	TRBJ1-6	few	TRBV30	TGTGCCTGGAGTCCCCCGGGACAGGGGAGGAATTCACCCCTCCACTTT	CAWSPPGQGRNSPLHF
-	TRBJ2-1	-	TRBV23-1	TGCGCCAGGACCCCTTGCTTGGCAGGGGTCAATGAGCAGTTCTTC	CARTPCLAGVNEQFF
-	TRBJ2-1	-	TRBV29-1	TGCAGCGTTGAATCCGGGAGAAATGAGCAGTTCTTC	CSVESGRNEQFF
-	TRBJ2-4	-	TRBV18	TGTGCCAGCTCACCACCCCCGGGGCACCCAGGGGAGAAAAACATTCAGTACTTC	CASSPPPGHPGEKNIQYF
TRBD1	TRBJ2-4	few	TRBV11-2	TGTGCCAGCAGCGCTGTTTGGACAGGGGGCTACACAGCCAAAAACATTCAGTACTTC	CASSAVWTGGYTAKNIQYF
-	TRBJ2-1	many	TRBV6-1	TGTGCCAGCAGTGAAGGTAGAGACGATGAGCAGTTCTTC	CASSEGRDDEQFF
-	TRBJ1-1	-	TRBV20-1	TGCAGTGCTAAACTGAACACTGAAGCTTTCTTT	CSAKLNTEAFF
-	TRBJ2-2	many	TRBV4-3	TGCGCCAGCAGCCAAGTTTACGGACGATACACCGGGGAGCTGTTTTTT	CASSQVYGRYTGELFF
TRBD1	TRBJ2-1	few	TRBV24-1	TGTGCCACCAGTGATTCCCAGCCGGGACAGGGGATGAATGAGCAGTTCTTC	CATSDSQPGQGMNEQFF
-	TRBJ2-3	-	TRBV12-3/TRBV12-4	TGTGCCAGCAGTCCCCAGTCGGGGATGACAGATACGCAGTATTTT	CASSPQSGMTDTQYF
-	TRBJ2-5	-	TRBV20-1	TGCAGTGCTAGAACCGCCCTAGCTAGGGAGACCCAGTACTTC	CSARTALARETQYF
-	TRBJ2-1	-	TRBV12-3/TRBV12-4	TGTGCCAGCAGTTTACTCACACCGAACAGGGCTACCTACAATGAGCAGTTCTTC	CASSLLTPNRATYNEQFF
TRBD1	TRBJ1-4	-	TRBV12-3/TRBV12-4	TGTGCCAGCAGCTTTGGGGACAGAGAAAAACTGTTTTTT	CASSFGDREKLFF
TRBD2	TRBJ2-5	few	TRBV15	TGTGCCACCAGTTCCTCTAGCGGGAGAGGGGAGACCCAGTACTTC	CATSSSSGRGETQYF
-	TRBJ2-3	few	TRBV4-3	TGCGCCAGCAGCCAAGATTGGAGCGGGAGCACAGATACGCAGTATTTT	CASSQDWSGSTDTQYF
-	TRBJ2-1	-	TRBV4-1	TGCGCCAGCAGCCAGGGACTCTACTACAATGAGCAGTTCTTC	CASSQGLYYNEQFF
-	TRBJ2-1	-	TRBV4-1	TGCGCCAGCAGCCCGGTCCCCAATTCACCTAATGAGCAGTTCTTC	CASSPVPNSPNEQFF
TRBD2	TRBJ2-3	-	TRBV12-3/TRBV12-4	TGTGCCAGCAGGGTTAGCGGGGGGGCTGCGCAGTATTTT	CASRVSGGAAQYF
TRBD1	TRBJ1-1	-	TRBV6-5	TGTGCCAGCAGTTACCACGGACAGGGCTACACTGAAGCTTTCTTT	CASSYHGQGYTEAFF
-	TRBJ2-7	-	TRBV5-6	TGTGCCAGCAGCTTATCTATCCGCGGGAGACAGGGGACGGTTAGCTACGAGCAGTACTTC	CASSLSIRGRQGTVSYEQYF
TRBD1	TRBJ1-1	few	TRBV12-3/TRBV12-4	TGTGCCAGCAGTGGCCACAGGGGGCCGAACACTGAAGCTTTCTTT	CASSGHRGPNTEAFF
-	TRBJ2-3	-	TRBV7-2	TGTGCCAGCAGCTCCCCAGGGATCACTTCTAGACCTAGCACAGATACGCAGTATTTT	CASSSPGITSRPSTDTQYF
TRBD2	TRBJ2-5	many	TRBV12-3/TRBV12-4	TGTGCCAGCAGTTTAGGTCTAGCGGGGGGTATAGAGACCCAGTACTTC	CASSLGLAGGIETQYF
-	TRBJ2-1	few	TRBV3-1	TGTGCCAGCAGCGCTAGGGGGGGCGATGAGCAGTTCTTC	CASSARGGDEQFF
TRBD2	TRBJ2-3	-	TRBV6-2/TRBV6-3	TGTGCCAGCAGTTCAGCGGGAGTACCGGCAGATACGCAGTATTTT	CASSSAGVPADTQYF
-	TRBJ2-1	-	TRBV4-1	TGCGCCAGCAGCCAAGATCGAGGGCGGGGCACCAATGAGCAGTTCTTC	CASSQDRGRGTNEQFF
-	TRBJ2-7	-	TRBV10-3	TGTGCCATCAGTGACGGATACTCCTACGAGCAGTACTTC	CAISDGYSYEQYF
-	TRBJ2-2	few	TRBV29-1	TGCAGCGTCCTTCATGGGTACACCGGGGAGCTGTTTTTT	CSVLHGYTGELFF
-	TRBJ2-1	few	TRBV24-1	TGTGCCACCAGTGATCAACTCGGGCTGCCGCCCGACAATGAGCAGTTCTTC	CATSDQLGLPPDNEQFF
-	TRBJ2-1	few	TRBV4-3	TGCGCCAGCAGCCAAGATAGAGTTGCTTACAATGAGCAGTTCTTC	CASSQDRVAYNEQFF
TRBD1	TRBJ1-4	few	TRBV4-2	TGTGCCAGCAGCCAAGATTCGGACAGGCAAGGACTAACTAATGAAAAACTGTTTTTT	CASSQDSDRQGLTNEKLFF
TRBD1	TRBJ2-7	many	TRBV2	TGTGCCAGCAGCGGGACAGGGGGCTACGAGCAGTACTTC	CASSGTGGYEQYF
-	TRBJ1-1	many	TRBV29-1	TGCAGCGTTAGGGGGAACACTGAAGCTTTCTTT	CSVRGNTEAFF
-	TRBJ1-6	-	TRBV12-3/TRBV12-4	TGTGCCAGCAATTTGTGGGGCGAGAATTCACCCCTCCACTTT	CASNLWGENSPLHF
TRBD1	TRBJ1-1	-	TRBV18	TGTGCCAGCTCATCGGACAGGACCATGAACACTGAAGCTTTCTTT	CASSSDRTMNTEAFF
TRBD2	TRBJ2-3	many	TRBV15	TGTGCCACCAGCAATATGATGGGCCTAGCGGGCACAGATACGCAGTATTTT	CATSNMMGLAGTDTQYF
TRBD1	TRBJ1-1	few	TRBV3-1	TGTGCCAGCAGCCACCCCAGGGGGGGCAACACTGAAGCTTTCTTT	CASSHPRGGNTEAFF
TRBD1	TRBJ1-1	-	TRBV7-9	TGTGCCAGCAGCCGAGGGGGCCCCGTAGAAGCTTTCTTT	CASSRGGPVEAFF
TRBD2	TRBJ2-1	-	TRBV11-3	TGTGCCAGCAGCTCGGCAGGTAGCGGGAGAAGAGAGCAGTTCTTC	CASSSAGSGRREQFF
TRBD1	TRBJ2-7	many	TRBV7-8	TGTGCCAGCAGCCAGTCCGGGACAGGGAGTTCCTACGAGCAGTACTTC	CASSQSGTGSSYEQYF
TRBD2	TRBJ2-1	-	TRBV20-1	TGCAGTGCTTCAAGACTAGCGGCGTACAATGAGCAGTTCTTC	CSASRLAAYNEQFF
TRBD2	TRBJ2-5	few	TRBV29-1	TGCAGCGTTGCACCTGGGACTAATCAAGAGACCCAGTACTTC	CSVAPGTNQETQYF
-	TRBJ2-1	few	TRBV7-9	TGTGCCAGCAGCTTAGTGGGTAGCCGGGAGCAGTTCTTC	CASSLVGSREQFF